This is a list of T cell receptor beta chains from one sample in a study of cytomegalovirus exposure and HLA in healthy donors. This table comes from immunoSEQ multiplex PCR, and its TCRdb copy is limited to in-frame clones, with some not included. This sample has about 150,000 clones, with roughly three fifths found just once. Specimen: PBMCs. The receptors come from a male donor in good health and CMV-seronegative. The CDR3 runs from the conserved cysteine through the conserved F or W. Fields, in order: V gene, D gene, clone size, J gene, CDR3 DNA, CDR3 protein. The D gene is left open where the match is weak. Clone size appears in some rows only: once, few, many, or a class for an expanded clone.

>TRBV4-3|TRBD2|few|TRBJ2-5
TGCGCCAGCAGCCGAGGACTAGCGGGGGCAGGGGAGACCCAGTACTTC
CASSRGLAGAGETQYF
>TRBV4-3|TRBD1|few|TRBJ1-2
TGCGCCAGCAGCCAGAGGACAGGAAACTCCTATGGCTACACCTTC
CASSQRTGNSYGYTF
>TRBV28|NA|NA|TRBJ1-1
TGTGCCAGCAGTCTGTCCCACACTGAAGCTTTCTTT
CASSLSHTEAFF
>TRBV30|NA|NA|TRBJ1-1
TGTGCCTGGACGGCGACAGTGAACACTGAAGCTTTCTTT
CAWTATVNTEAFF
>TRBV29-1|TRBD1|few|TRBJ1-6
TGCAGCGTAAGGGGGGGGACAGGGGTGGATTCACCCCTCCACTTT
CSVRGGTGVDSPLHF
>TRBV11-2|TRBD1|NA|TRBJ2-1
TGTGCCAGCAGCACCCCGCCCGTCAGGGGGCAAGGCAATGAGCAGTTCTTC
CASSTPPVRGQGNEQFF
>TRBV19|NA|NA|TRBJ1-5
TGTGCCCTTAGTGGAGGAGGCAATCAGCCCCAGCATTTT
CALSGGGNQPQHF
>TRBV6-5|NA|NA|TRBJ2-3
TGTGCCAGCAGTTTCCTAAAGGGGACAGATACGCAGTATTTT
CASSFLKGTDTQYF
>TRBV11-2|NA|NA|TRBJ2-7
TGTGCCAGCAGCTTAGTAGACTGGAACGAGCAGTACTTC
CASSLVDWNEQYF
>TRBV11-2|NA|NA|TRBJ1-1
TGTGCCAGCAGCTTACACAGGAACACTGAAGCTTTCTTT
CASSLHRNTEAFF
>TRBV7-9|TRBD1|few|TRBJ1-1
TGTTCCAGCAGCCCGACAGGGGTTCAAGCTTTCTTT
CSSSPTGVQAFF
>TRBV7-2|TRBD1|few|TRBJ2-2
TGTGCCAGCAGCTTAGAGCCAGGGGGCTACACCGGGGAGCTGTTTTTT
CASSLEPGGYTGELFF
>TRBV7-8|TRBD1|NA|TRBJ2-7
TGTGCCAGCAGCTTAGTAAGACAGGGTGGGTACGAGCAGTACTTC
CASSLVRQGGYEQYF
>TRBV11-3|TRBD2|NA|TRBJ2-1
TGTGCCAGCAGCCTATCAACGGGGGGGCCCAACAATGAGCAGTTCTTC
CASSLSTGGPNNEQFF
>TRBV27|TRBD1|NA|TRBJ2-1
TGTGCCAGCAGTACCAACAGGGGCCCCTACAATGAGCAGTTCTTC
CASSTNRGPYNEQFF
>TRBV28|TRBD1|NA|TRBJ1-2
TGTGCCAGCAGTCTACAGGGGCGCGCTAACTATGGCTACACCTTC
CASSLQGRANYGYTF
>TRBV10-3|NA|NA|TRBJ1-2
TGTGCCATCAGTGAGTCAGTAGATGGCTACACCTTC
CAISESVDGYTF
>TRBV29-1|TRBD1|NA|TRBJ2-7
TGCAGCGTTCGTGGGACAGGGGGGTCCGAGCAGTACTTC
CSVRGTGGSEQYF
>TRBV4-1|TRBD1|NA|TRBJ2-7
TGCGCCAGCAGCCAAGCTGGGGACAGACCCTACGAGCAGTACTTC
CASSQAGDRPYEQYF
>TRBV10-3|NA|few|TRBJ2-1
TGTGCCATCAGCGCTCAATTCGTGAGCTCCTACAATGAGCAGTTCTTC
CAISAQFVSSYNEQFF
>TRBV19|NA|NA|TRBJ2-7
TGTGCCAGTAGCGGGGTGTCCTACGAGCAGTACTTC
CASSGVSYEQYF
>TRBV13|NA|NA|TRBJ1-2
TGTGCCAGCAGCTTAGACAGGTCCCCAATCCCCTATGGCTACACCTTC
CASSLDRSPIPYGYTF
>TRBV11-2|TRBD1|NA|TRBJ1-3
TGTGCCAGCAGCTTAGTAGGATTGGGACAGGGTTTTTCTGGAAACACCATATATTTT
CASSLVGLGQGFSGNTIYF
>TRBV18|TRBD1|NA|TRBJ1-5
TGTGCCAGCTCACCCTCCACGGCCAGGGGGGTTCAGCCCCAGCATTTT
CASSPSTARGVQPQHF
>TRBV2|TRBD1|few|TRBJ1-6
TGTGCCAGCAGTGGGACAGGGGTGCGTTATTCACCCCTCCACTTT
CASSGTGVRYSPLHF
>TRBV2|NA|NA|TRBJ2-7
TGTGCCAGCAGTCCACAGGGTCTCGAGCAGTACTTC
CASSPQGLEQYF
>TRBV28|NA|NA|TRBJ1-1
TGTGCCAGCAGCCTACTTAAGTGGACTGAAGCTTTCTTT
CASSLLKWTEAFF
>TRBV6-6|TRBD2|NA|TRBJ2-7
TGTGCCAGCAGTTACTCGACTAGCGGGGTCAGTAGGCAGTACTTC
CASSYSTSGVSRQYF
>TRBV7-8|NA|NA|TRBJ2-2
TGTGCCAGCAGCGACAGCCACACCGGGGAGCTGTTTTTT
CASSDSHTGELFF
>TRBV6-6|NA|NA|TRBJ1-1
TGTGCCAGCAGTTTGGAGGGAGCGAACACTGAAGCTTTCTTT
CASSLEGANTEAFF
>TRBV4-1|TRBD1|NA|TRBJ1-3
TGCGCCAGCAGCCAAGATGGGAGGACAGGACCCCCCGGAGGCACCATATATTTT
CASSQDGRTGPPGGTIYF
>TRBV15|NA|NA|TRBJ2-1
TGTGCCACCAGCAGAGTCTGGGCTCCCTCCTACAATGAGCAGTTCTTC
CATSRVWAPSYNEQFF
>TRBV7-3|NA|NA|TRBJ1-1
TGTGCCAGCAGCTTAGGGGTAGACAGGGAAGCTTTCTTT
CASSLGVDREAFF
>TRBV19|NA|NA|TRBJ1-5
TGTGCCAGTAGTATAACGGGGGTGGGAACGGGCAATCAGCCCCAGCATTTT
CASSITGVGTGNQPQHF
>TRBV18|TRBD1|NA|TRBJ1-2
TGTGCCAGCTCACCACTCGTACAGGGGGCGACTAACTATGGCTACACCTTC
CASSPLVQGATNYGYTF
>TRBV9|NA|NA|TRBJ1-2
TGTGCCAGCAGCGTAGGACAGGACTATGGCTACACCTTC
CASSVGQDYGYTF
>TRBV7-9|NA|NA|TRBJ2-4
TGTGCCAGCAGCTGGGGGGGCCTAGCCAAAAACATTCAGTACTTC
CASSWGGLAKNIQYF
>TRBV6-1|TRBD2|NA|TRBJ2-3
TGTGCCAGCAGTGAAGCCCCGGGACTAGCGGGGGTTAGCACAGATACGCAGTATTTT
CASSEAPGLAGVSTDTQYF
>TRBV11-3|TRBD2|NA|TRBJ2-1
TGTGCCAGCAGCTTAGACCCAGCGGGGCTAAATGAGCAGTTCTTC
CASSLDPAGLNEQFF
>TRBV28|NA|few|TRBJ1-5
TGTGCCAGCAGTACAGGGCCCAATCAGCCCCAGCATTTT
CASSTGPNQPQHF
>TRBV9|NA|NA|TRBJ1-1
TGTGCCAGCAGCGTAGGCAGGAACACTGAAGCTTTCTTT
CASSVGRNTEAFF
>TRBV7-2|NA|NA|TRBJ2-5
TGTGCCAGCAGCTTAGGGGGCAGGCCCCAAGAGACCCAGTACTTC
CASSLGGRPQETQYF
>TRBV2|NA|NA|TRBJ2-2
TGTGCCAGCAGCGTCAGGAACACCGGGGAGCTGTTTTTT
CASSVRNTGELFF
>TRBV7-9|TRBD1|few|TRBJ1-2
TGTGCCAGCAGCTCCTTGACAGGGACGGATGGCTACACCTTC
CASSSLTGTDGYTF
>TRBV7-2|TRBD2|NA|TRBJ2-7
TGTGCCAGCAGCTCCCTAGCCGCGGGGGGTTTCCGGGAGCAGTACTTC
CASSSLAAGGFREQYF
>TRBV18|TRBD1|NA|TRBJ2-7
TGTGCCAGCTCACCCCGGGACCACCCAGGGGGCGGCGAGCAGTACTTC
CASSPRDHPGGGEQYF
>TRBV5-1|TRBD1|NA|TRBJ1-4
TGCGCCAGCAGCCCGGGACAGGGGAACGAAAAACTGTTTTTT
CASSPGQGNEKLFF
>TRBV7-9|TRBD1|NA|TRBJ1-1
TGTGCCAGCAGCCAGACAGGGGCAGGCGCTTTCTTT
CASSQTGAGAFF